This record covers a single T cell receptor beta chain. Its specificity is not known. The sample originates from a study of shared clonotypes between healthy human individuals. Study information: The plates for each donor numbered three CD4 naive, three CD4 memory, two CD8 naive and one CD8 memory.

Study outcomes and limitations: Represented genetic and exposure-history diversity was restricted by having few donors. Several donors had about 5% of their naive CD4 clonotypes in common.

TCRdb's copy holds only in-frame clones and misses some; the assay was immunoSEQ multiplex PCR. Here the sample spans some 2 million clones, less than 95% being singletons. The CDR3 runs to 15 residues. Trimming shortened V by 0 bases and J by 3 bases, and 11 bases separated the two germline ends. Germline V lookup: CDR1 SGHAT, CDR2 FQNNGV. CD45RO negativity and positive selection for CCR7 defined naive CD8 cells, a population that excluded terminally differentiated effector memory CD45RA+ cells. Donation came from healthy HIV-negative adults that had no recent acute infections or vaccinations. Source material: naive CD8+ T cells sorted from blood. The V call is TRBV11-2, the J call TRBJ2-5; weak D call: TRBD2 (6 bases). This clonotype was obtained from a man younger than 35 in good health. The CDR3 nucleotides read TGTGCCAGCAGCTTAGAAGGCGGGGAGAAAGAGACCCAGTACTTC. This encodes CASSLEGGEKETQYF. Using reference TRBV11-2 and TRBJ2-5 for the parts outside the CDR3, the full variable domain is EAGVAQSPRYKIIEKRQSVAFWCNPISGHATLYWYQQILGQGPKLLIQFQNNGVVDDSQLPKDRFSAERLKGVDSTLKIQPAKLEDSAVYLCASSLEGGEKETQYFGPGTRLLVL.